In its sample, the clone carrying this T cell receptor (beta chain) was seen many times. Its specificity is not known. This sample also contains other DNA sequences that code for the same CDR3. Patients were all untreated before their thyroid surgery. This entry comes from a study of metastatic and nonmetastatic thyroid tumors. TCRdb re-analyzed the PCR reads using MiXCR. The table lists about 82,000 clones, around 13% of them singletons, with roughly 9.6% in the top ten. CDR3 length: 18 residues. V lost 5 bases, J lost 2 bases, and 19 bases lay in between. Germline CDR1 and CDR2: SGHTA and FQGTGA. Whole-study results and caveats: Significantly greater TCR beta diversity was reportedly found in malignant thyroid tumors than in benign nodules (in blood and tumor).

Sequencing was carried out using tumor tissue. This sequence was found in a female donor with papillary thyroid cancer or a benign thyroid nodule (not recorded which). Some clones in this sample may be carry-over from other donors' samples. J is TRBJ2-6 and V is TRBV7-3, with TRBD1 as a possible D gene (5 bases). DNA for the CDR3: TGTGCCAGCAGCCTCTCCTGGGGAAGGGGCGCTGGGGCCAACGTCCTGACTTTC. The encoded protein is CASSLSWGRGAGANVLTF.